The count of the clone carrying this T cell receptor (beta chain) is one. As yet, its antigen is unknown. This sample is part of a study of memory CD4+ T cells and cytomegalovirus serostatus. Study overall: This sample comes from healthy Belgian adults, roughly 9 CMV seropositive, 24 seronegative.

Original analysis: Out-of-frame sequences were removed, leaving about 2.2 million distinct TCRbeta sequences. Only in-frame clones appear in the TCRdb table, and some are missing; sequencing was by immunoSEQ multiplex PCR. V and J calls and clone size are as listed in that table; D and trimming were resolved from the DNA. The sample includes about 57,000 clones, 65% to 80% of them seen just once. Overall study results and limits: Median bootstrapped AUC for CMV status was about 0.94 originally, around 0.91 US-trained.

The sort gate was single viable CD3+CD4+CD8-CD45RO+ cells for memory CD4+ T cells. Positive selection with CD4 microbeads enriched total CD4+ T cells. Germline V gene sequence: CDR1 MNHEY, CDR2 SMNVEV (reference sequence). CDR3 length: 16 residues. Trimming removed 1 base from V and 6 bases from J; junction bases left unmatched: 2. This TCR was sampled from an adult in good health and CMV-seronegative. Source material: memory CD4+ T cells from blood. The rearrangement joins TRBV27 to TRBJ2-1; TRBD2 agrees at 14 bases. The CDR3 spells CASSLWGTSGSNEQFF. CDR3 DNA sequence: TGTGCCAGCAGTTTATGGGGGACTAGCGGGAGCAATGAGCAGTTCTTC.